Following are 21 T cell receptor beta chains from one sample sequenced in a study of blood T cell repertoires in COVID-19. Here immunoSEQ multiplex PCR was the method, and the copy in TCRdb shows in-frame clones only, minus some. The table has under 200,000 clones, approximately 86% seen once. What was sequenced was peripheral blood. The receptor set was obtained from a woman of 80 years or more in a cohort sampled during active or convalescent COVID-19.

The CDR3 spells CASSKKGQGNNEQFF. CDR3 bases: TGTGCCAGCAGCAAAAAGGGACAGGGGAACAATGAGCAGTTCTTC. V gene TRBV21-1 combines with J gene TRBJ2-1; the D call TRBD1 from the table was never checked on the DNA. TRBV21-1 is annotated as a pseudogene. This CDR3 spans 15 amino acids.

The chain combines TRBV30 with TRBJ1-5; the D is unclear. CDR1 GTSNPN and CDR2 SVGIG come from the germline V gene (reference sequence). V was shortened by 2 bases and J by 0 bases, with 14 bases between the two germline ends. The CDR3 is made up of 16 amino acids. The DNA for the CDR3 is TGTGCCTGGAGTACGGGAGAGCCTTATAGCAATCAGCCCCAGCATTTT. Its translation: CAWSTGEPYSNQPQHF.

This chain joins TRBV6-2 or TRBV6-3 and TRBJ2-7, with 8 bases identical to TRBD1. The germline V gene has CDR1 MNHEY and CDR2 SVGEGT. The CDR3 has 16 amino acids. V lost 6 bases, J lost 2 bases, and 12 bases stayed unmatched. The CDR3 loop reads CASSRYPGQVTYEQYF. The CDR3 region has the DNA TGTGCCAGCAGCCGCTATCCGGGACAGGTCACCTACGAGCAGTACTTC.

This clone was found a few times. The junction and the germline gene differ at one end; a read error may be behind it. The chain joins TRBV2 to TRBJ1-2, with a tentative D call TRBD1 (6 bases). CDR3 length equals 12 residues. Germline values: CDR1 SNHLY, CDR2 FYNNEI. The CDR3 bases are TGTGCCAGCAGTGAAGCGGGGGGGGCGTTGTCCTTC. Translated: CASSEAGGALSF.

The V gene is TRBV2, the J gene TRBJ1-1, with 7 bases lining up with TRBD1. The V segment lost 5 bases and the J segment 7 bases; nucleotides outside the gene matches: 7. This CDR3 is built from 13 residues. Germline V gene lookup returns CDR1 SNHLY and CDR2 FYNNEI. CDR3 bases: TGTGCCAGCAGTAGAGACAGGGATTATGAAGCTTTCTTT. Protein product: CASSRDRDYEAFF.

The chain has TRBV6-4 and TRBJ2-3; D perhaps matches TRBD2 (6 bases). Germline CDR1 and CDR2: MRHNA and SNTAGT. Trimming removed 2 bases from V and 2 bases from J, with 11 bases in between. The CDR3 length is 15 residues. The CDR3 sequence is CASSDAGTLTDTQYF. In DNA, the CDR3 is TGTGCCAGCAGTGACGCGGGGACGCTCACAGATACGCAGTATTTT.

The chain recombines TRBV25-1 with TRBJ2-1; TRBD2 matches at 11 bases. Germline V gives CDR1 MGHDK, CDR2 SYGVNS. This CDR3 comprises 14 residues. Trimming took 8 bases from V and 8 from J; bases not matched to a gene: 8. CDR3 amino acids: CASDSGGAVYEQFF. CDR3 in DNA: TGTGCCAGCGATAGCGGGGGGGCCGTTTATGAGCAGTTCTTC.

The J gene is TRBJ2-3, the V gene TRBV20-1; D possibly corresponds to TRBD2 (7 bases). This CDR3 comprises 17 residues. Germline CDR1 and CDR2: DFQATT and SNEGSKA (reference sequence). Trimming pared 3 bases from V and 0 bases from J, leaving 19 bases between. CDR3 in amino acids: CSASRGGAPTSTDTQYF. The CDR3 DNA sequence: TGCAGTGCTAGTAGGGGGGGGGCCCCAACTAGCACAGATACGCAGTATTTT.

This clone was recorded once. The rearrangement links TRBV6-5 to TRBJ1-3, with 12 bases fitting TRBD1. V was pared by 6 bases and J by 3 bases, with 3 bases of the junction left unmatched. The germline gives CDR1 MNHEY, CDR2 SVGAGI. The CDR3 spans 15 residues. CDR3 residues: CASSRDRGLGNTIYF. CDR3 bases: TGTGCCAGCAGCAGGGACAGGGGGCTTGGAAACACCATATATTTT.

This sequence joins TRBV7-9 and TRBJ1-2; 9 bases line up with TRBD1. V shed 8 bases, J shed 4 bases, and the junction held 5 bases outside the gene matches. Germline-derived CDR1 and CDR2 are SEHNR and FQNEAQ (reference sequence). This CDR3 is 13 amino acids long. CDR3 sequence reads: CASLGTGIYGYTF. The CDR3 DNA follows: TGTGCCAGCTTGGGGACAGGGATCTATGGCTACACCTTC.

This clone was seen a few times. This chain links TRBV4-1 with TRBJ2-1; 14 bases align to TRBD2. CDR3 length equals 19 residues. Trimming at V came to 2 bases and at J to 0 bases, leaving 6 bases not matched to a gene. CDR1 MGHRA and CDR2 YSYEKL come from the germline V gene. The CDR3 sequence: CASSQLGLAGGSSYNEQFF. The CDR3 DNA is TGCGCCAGCAGCCAACTCGGACTAGCGGGGGGAAGCTCCTACAATGAGCAGTTCTTC.

The V gene is TRBV21-1, the J gene TRBJ1-5; the D call TRBD1 from the table was never checked on the DNA. TRBV21-1 represents a pseudogene. The CDR3 covers 17 residues. The CDR3 is CASSKAVRDRESKPQHF. CDR3 coding DNA: TGTGCCAGCAGCAAAGCAGTACGGGACAGGGAATCTAAGCCCCAGCATTTT.

The chain links TRBV6-5 to TRBJ1-4; the D gene is possibly TRBD1 (5 bases). Germline V CDR1 and CDR2: MNHEY, SVGAGI. The CDR3 runs to 16 residues. Trimming removed 2 bases at V and 6 bases at J, with 16 bases between. The CDR3 coding sequence is TGTGCCAGCAGTTACGGTCCGGGGGGAAGGGATGAAAAACTGTTTTTT. It translates to CASSYGPGGRDEKLFF.

The chain has TRBV28 and TRBJ2-1, with TRBD2 matching over 13 bases. This CDR3 is 17 amino acids long. Looked up from germline, CDR1 is MDHEN and CDR2 is SYDVKM. V was clipped by 6 bases and J by 3 bases; unmatched bases: 8. The CDR3 DNA reads TGTGCCAGCAGCTCAATTACTAGCGGGAGGGTCTACAATGAGCAGTTCTTC. Encoded protein: CASSSITSGRVYNEQFF.

The chain couples TRBV7-9 to TRBJ2-5; D may be TRBD2 (6 bases). Germline V gives CDR1 SEHNR, CDR2 FQNEAQ (reference sequence). The CDR3 runs 15 residues. V was cut by 7 bases and J by 5 bases, with 20 bases left in between. The CDR3 sequence: CASTPLGGPGETQYF. The CDR3 nucleotides read TGTGCCAGCACCCCGTTGGGGGGTCCTGGCGAGACCCAGTACTTC.

The rearrangement links TRBV28 to TRBJ2-5; 13 positions match TRBD2. The CDR3 is 20 amino acids. The germline V gene encodes CDR1 MDHEN and CDR2 SYDVKM. With V trimmed by 3 bases and J by 5 bases, 18 bases remained unmatched. The DNA for the CDR3 is TGTGCCAGCAGTTTGTCCACTAGCGGGGGGGCCTCTTTCTTTGCGGAGACCCAGTACTTC. Its translation is CASSLSTSGGASFFAETQYF.

This chain joins TRBV30 and TRBJ2-3; a weak D match, TRBD2 (5 bases). V lost 6 bases and J lost 9, with 19 bases in between. The CDR3 loop spans 13 amino acids. In germline, CDR1 is GTSNPN, CDR2 SVGIG (reference sequence). The CDR3 DNA reads TGTGCCTGCGCAGACGGACTGAGGAGGACGCAGTATTTT. It is translated as CACADGLRRTQYF.

V gene TRBV30 combines with J gene TRBJ2-7; weak D call: TRBD1 (6 bases). CDR1 and CDR2 (germline): GTSNPN, SVGIG (reference sequence). This CDR3 contains 15 residues. V gave up 4 bases and J gave up 2 bases, with 18 bases separating them. The CDR3 sequence: CAWTLRHRVPYEQYF. The CDR3 DNA is TGTGCCTGGACTCTTAGACACAGGGTCCCCTACGAGCAGTACTTC.

The chain joins TRBV5-8 to TRBJ1-2; 7 nucleotides line up with TRBD1. After removal of 4 bases from V and 5 bases from J, the junction contained 5 bases not matched to a gene. The CDR3 loop spans 13 amino acids. Germline CDR1 SGHTS, CDR2 YDEGEE. This CDR3 reads CASSDRVRYGYTF. The DNA of the CDR3 is TGTGCCAGCAGCGACAGGGTGCGGTATGGCTACACCTTC.

The chain links TRBV5-4 to TRBJ2-7, with D perhaps matching TRBD2 (6 bases). The germline gives CDR1 SGHNT, CDR2 YYREEE (reference sequence). V was cut by 7 bases and J by 3 bases, with 14 bases left in between. This CDR3 has 13 residues. CDR3 region: CASRSGGSYEQYF. The CDR3 DNA sequence: TGTGCCAGCCGCTCAGGAGGGAGCTACGAGCAGTACTTC.

The chain uses TRBV9 and TRBJ2-2; D is ambiguous. Germline V gene data show CDR1 as SGDLS and CDR2 as YYNGEE. This CDR3 is built from 16 residues. The V and J ends lost 3 bases and 0 bases respectively, with 12 bases between them. The CDR3 sequence is CASSATTQANTGELFF. The CDR3 DNA follows: TGTGCCAGCAGCGCAACCACTCAGGCGAACACCGGGGAGCTGTTTTTT.